The rows below give T cell receptor beta chains drawn from one sample of a study of blood T cell repertoires in COVID-19. Sequencing was performed with immunoSEQ multiplex PCR; in TCRdb, only in-frame clones are kept and a portion is missing. The data hold approximately 190,000 clones, with approximately 84% observed a single time. Sequencing used peripheral blood. The receptors were gathered from a woman in her 70s with active or convalescent COVID-19. Each CDR3 is given without its conserved first and last residue. Fields, in order: V gene, J gene, CDR3 protein.

v_gene: TRBV27
j_gene: TRBJ2-7
CDR3aa: ASSLSAGIYEQY

v_gene: TRBV11-2
j_gene: TRBJ2-7
CDR3aa: ASSPRYRGEQY

v_gene: TRBV19
j_gene: TRBJ1-2
CDR3aa: ASGPRGRGYGYT

v_gene: TRBV2
j_gene: TRBJ1-6
CDR3aa: ASSPGSRNVH

v_gene: TRBV28
j_gene: TRBJ2-5
CDR3aa: ASSSRTSGRREETQY

v_gene: TRBV12-3/TRBV12-4
j_gene: TRBJ2-7
CDR3aa: ASSLYPEAEQY

v_gene: TRBV28
j_gene: TRBJ1-3
CDR3aa: ASSLLVGAGNTIY

v_gene: TRBV18
j_gene: TRBJ2-5
CDR3aa: ASSPSLQETQY

v_gene: TRBV21-1
j_gene: TRBJ1-2
CDR3aa: ATKLRGSRYGYT

v_gene: TRBV19
j_gene: TRBJ2-1
CDR3aa: AKRGLAGRGDYNEQF

v_gene: TRBV28
j_gene: TRBJ2-7
CDR3aa: ASSFFWAGAYEQY